This entry lists 24 T cell receptor beta chains sequenced from one sample in a study of shared clonotypes between healthy human individuals. Sequencing was performed with immunoSEQ multiplex PCR; in TCRdb, only in-frame clones are kept and a portion is missing. The sample yields under 1 million clones, 90% to 95% seen once. Only CD45RO-negative cells positively selected for CCR7 counted as naive CD8 cells, so terminally differentiated effector memory CD45RA+ cells were excluded. The sequenced material came from naive CD8+ T cells sorted from blood. The receptors were gathered from a man aged 25-45 years in good health.

This CDR3 is CASSLPGEGQGVGYTF. The CDR3 DNA follows: TGTGCCAGCTCACTCCCCGGAGAGGGACAGGGTGTTGGCTACACCTTC. V usage is TRBV18 and J usage is TRBJ1-2; 9 bases agree with TRBD1. V dropped 4 bases and J dropped 7; count of bases not matched to a gene: 13. The germline CDR1 and CDR2 sequences are KGHSH and LQKENI. The length of the CDR3 is 16 residues. Full variable domain (rest looked up from reference TRBV18 and TRBJ1-2): NAGVMQNPRHLVRRRGQEARLRCSPMKGHSHVYWYRQLPEEGLKFMVYLQKENIIDESGMPKERFSAEFPKEGPSILRIQQVVRGDSAAYFCASSLPGEGQGVGYTFGSGTRLTVV.

This chain connects TRBV27 to TRBJ2-1; possible D gene TRBD1, 6 bases. Germline CDR1 reads MNHEY; CDR2 reads SMNVEV (reference sequence). V shed 4 bases and J shed 13 bases, with 17 bases lying between them. The CDR3 extends over 13 amino acids. CDR3 in amino acids: CASSWQGRFDQFF. The CDR3 nucleotides are TGTGCCAGCAGTTGGCAGGGGCGCTTCGATCAGTTCTTC.

The V call is TRBV27, the J call TRBJ2-1; D ambiguous. The CDR3 is made up of 13 amino acids. The germline V and J ends were trimmed by 0 bases and 8 bases, with 8 bases remaining between them. The germline gives CDR1 MNHEY, CDR2 SMNVEV (reference sequence). The CDR3, as DNA: TGTGCCAGCAGTTTATCATACGTTGATGAGCAGTTCTTC. It encodes CASSLSYVDEQFF.

The chain couples TRBV5-1 to TRBJ1-4; D ambiguous. Germline CDR1 reads SGHRS; CDR2 reads YFSETQ. The CDR3 spans 14 residues. Trimming pared 2 bases from V and 1 base from J, leaving 6 bases between. The CDR3 DNA follows: TGCGCCAGCAGCTTTTTCGGAACTAATGAAAAACTGTTTTTT. It yields the protein CASSFFGTNEKLFF.

The gene calls are TRBV27 and TRBJ2-7, with 7 bases aligning to TRBD1. The CDR3 has 14 residues. Germline V gene data show CDR1 as MNHEY and CDR2 as SMNVEV (reference sequence). V lost 2 bases to trimming and J lost 2 bases; unmatched junction nucleotides: 3. CDR3 DNA: TGTGCCAGCAGTTTAGCCAGGGGGACCTACGAGCAGTACTTC. Amino acid sequence: CASSLARGTYEQYF.

The V gene is TRBV27, the J gene TRBJ1-4, with unresolved D. Trimming left V 4 bases short and J 4 bases short, with 10 bases between. The CDR3 covers 14 residues. Germline V lookup: CDR1 MNHEY, CDR2 SMNVEV (reference sequence). CDR3 in amino acids: CASSYGRINEKLFF. DNA for the CDR3: TGTGCCAGCAGTTACGGCCGGATTAATGAAAAACTGTTTTTT.

The gene calls are TRBV29-1 and TRBJ2-7, with 9 positions matching TRBD1. Germline V gene sequence: CDR1 SQVTM, CDR2 ANQGSEA. The J segment lost 5 bases and the V segment lost 2 bases, leaving 13 bases of the junction unmatched. The CDR3 consists of 16 residues. The CDR3 region has the DNA TGCAGCGTTGAAAGTAGAAGGACAGGGGCAGGCCACGAGCAGTACTTC. Translated: CSVESRRTGAGHEQYF.

The chain recombines TRBV6-6 with TRBJ1-3, with D possibly TRBD1 on 6 matching bases. This CDR3 spans 16 amino acids. V shed 2 bases and J shed 0 bases, with 11 bases lying between them. Germline values: CDR1 MNHNY, CDR2 SVGAGI (reference sequence). DNA of the CDR3: TGTGCCAGCAGTTACGCGACAGGCCGCTCTGGAAACACCATATATTTT. Translating it yields CASSYATGRSGNTIYF.

The chain has TRBV13 and TRBJ2-3; TRBD2 agrees at 7 bases. From germline, CDR1 is PRHDT and CDR2 FYEKMQ (reference sequence). V was clipped by 5 bases and J by 3 bases; unmatched bases: 11. The CDR3 totals 16 residues. The CDR3 protein is CASSGHLREVTDTQYF. CDR3 sequence (DNA): TGTGCCAGCAGCGGCCACCTTCGGGAGGTGACAGATACGCAGTATTTT.

The V gene is TRBV28, the J gene TRBJ2-3, with 9 positions matching TRBD2. The CDR3 runs to 15 residues. V lost 5 bases to trimming and J lost 2 bases; unmatched junction nucleotides: 5. In germline, CDR1 is MDHEN, CDR2 SYDVKM. Here the CDR3 reads CASSKSGRYTDTQYF. The CDR3 DNA is TGTGCCAGCAGTAAGAGCGGGAGGTACACAGATACGCAGTATTTT.

The chain recombines TRBV27 with TRBJ2-7, with D unresolved. The CDR3 length is 16 residues. Trimming shortened V by 3 bases and J by 2 bases, and 17 bases separated the two germline ends. Germline CDR1 and CDR2: MNHEY and SMNVEV (reference sequence). The DNA of the CDR3 is TGTGCCAGCAGTTTCGTCCCCGCCCCTTCAACCTACGAGCAGTACTTC. Encoded protein: CASSFVPAPSTYEQYF.

The chain combines TRBV29-1 with TRBJ2-1, with 11 bases identical to TRBD2. CDR3 length: 16 residues. With 3 bases clipped from V and 6 bases from J, the junction kept 10 bases outside the gene matches. Germline V lookup: CDR1 SQVTM, CDR2 ANQGSEA. CDR3 nucleotides: TGCAGCGTTGAGTCGGTCTCGGGACTAGCGGCCAATGAGCAGTTCTTC. Translated, it gives CSVESVSGLAANEQFF.

The rearrangement uses TRBV7-2 and TRBJ2-7; tentatively, D is TRBD1 (5 bases). Germline V gene data show CDR1 as SGHTA and CDR2 as FQGNSA. The CDR3 runs to 15 residues. The V end lost 0 bases, the J end lost 4 bases, and 13 bases lay between the germline ends. The DNA of the CDR3 is TGTGCCAGCAGCTTAGCCGCTGGACACCCTTACGAGCAGTACTTC. It codes for CASSLAAGHPYEQYF.

The rearrangement uses TRBV9 and TRBJ2-5; 8 nucleotides agree with TRBD2. This CDR3 is 15 amino acids long. V was pared by 4 bases and J by 1 base, with 6 bases of the junction left unmatched. In germline, CDR1 is SGDLS, CDR2 YYNGEE. The CDR3 DNA reads TGTGCCAGCAGCTATATCGGGAGGGCCCAAGAGACCCAGTACTTC. It is translated as CASSYIGRAQETQYF.

This chain links TRBV5-6 with TRBJ1-2; no clear D. Trimming shortened V by 0 bases and J by 1 base, and 13 bases separated the two germline ends. CDR3 length: 16 amino acids. CDR1 and CDR2 (germline): SGHDT, YYEEEE. This CDR3 reads CASSLAMATSNYGYTF. Here the CDR3 DNA reads TGTGCCAGCAGCTTGGCCATGGCGACAAGTAACTATGGCTACACCTTC.

The chain couples TRBV7-9 to TRBJ2-6; D is unclear. Per germline, CDR1 SEHNR and CDR2 FQNEAQ (reference sequence). V was pared by 6 bases and J by 2 bases, with 14 bases between. The CDR3 is 16 amino acids. This chain's CDR3 is CASRDTRDPGANVLTF. Written as DNA, the CDR3 is TGTGCCAGCAGGGATACCCGCGACCCTGGGGCCAACGTCCTGACTTTC.

This chain uses TRBV6-5 with TRBJ2-1; 13 nucleotides line up with TRBD2. This CDR3 is built from 16 residues. Per germline, CDR1 MNHEY and CDR2 SVGAGI. The J segment lost 5 bases and the V segment lost 3 bases, leaving 4 bases of the junction unmatched. CDR3 sequence (DNA): TGTGCCAGCAGTTATGGGACTAGCGGGATCAACAATGAGCAGTTCTTC. This sequence encodes CASSYGTSGINNEQFF.

The genes are TRBV27 and TRBJ2-7; 12 bases fit TRBD1. CDR3 size: 14 residues. Germline CDR1 is MNHEY and CDR2 is SMNVEV (reference sequence). V lost 7 bases, J lost 7 bases, and 8 bases stayed unmatched. The DNA for the CDR3 is TGTGCCAGCACCGGGACAGGGGGCCCATGGGAGCAGTACTTC. This encodes CASTGTGGPWEQYF.

The chain links TRBV7-9 to TRBJ2-7; no clear D. Germline V gene sequence: CDR1 SEHNR, CDR2 FQNEAQ (reference sequence). V lost 4 bases and J 2 bases, leaving 12 bases between the germline ends. The CDR3 runs to 14 residues. The CDR3 DNA sequence: TGTGCCAGCAGCTCGGATCTAGGCACCTACGAGCAGTACTTC. As protein: CASSSDLGTYEQYF.

The chain is built from TRBV10-2 and TRBJ1-1, with a tentative D call TRBD1 (6 bases). Germline V gene sequence: CDR1 WSHSY, CDR2 SAAADI. The V gene lost 3 bases and the J gene lost 0 bases, with 14 bases spanning the gap. The CDR3 is made up of 16 amino acids. This chain's CDR3 is CASSELQGPMNTEAFF. The DNA for the CDR3 is TGCGCCAGCAGTGAATTGCAGGGGCCGATGAACACTGAAGCTTTCTTT.

This clone appeared once. The chain combines TRBV28 with TRBJ2-4; a possible D gene is TRBD1 (5 bases). Germline loops: CDR1 MDHEN, CDR2 SYDVKM. The length of the CDR3 is 18 residues. The V gene lost 7 bases and the J gene lost 0 bases, with 22 bases spanning the gap. The CDR3 spells CASMTLRGLLLAKNIQYF. CDR3 nucleotides: TGTGCCAGCATGACGCTAAGGGGCCTTCTGCTAGCCAAAAACATTCAGTACTTC.

In its sample, this clone was seen once. The junction shows a germline mismatch at one end, possibly a read error. This sequence joins TRBV7-7 and TRBJ2-5, with 16 bases identical to TRBD2. CDR3 length: 21 amino acids. Per germline, CDR1 SSHAT and CDR2 FNYEAQ (reference sequence). The CDR3, as DNA: TGTGCTAGCAGCTTAGGACCCGGGACTAGCGGGAGGGCCCTCGAACGAGAGACCCAGTACTTC. This encodes CASSLGPGTSGRALERETQYF.

The chain is built from TRBV7-3 and TRBJ2-3, with unresolved D. Per germline, CDR1 SGHTA and CDR2 FQGTGA. V was cut by 4 bases and J by 2 bases, with 13 bases left in between. This CDR3 is 15 amino acids long. The DNA of the CDR3 is TGTGCCAGCAGCTGGCTACCGAGGCCCACAGATACGCAGTATTTT. Encoded protein: CASSWLPRPTDTQYF.

The gene calls are TRBV2 and TRBJ1-3; tentatively, D is TRBD1 (5 bases). The CDR3 is 16 residues long. V was shortened by 7 bases and J by 0 bases, with 16 bases between the two germline ends. CDR1 SNHLY and CDR2 FYNNEI come from the germline V gene. The CDR3 loop is CASKGPPDPSGNTIYF. For the CDR3, the DNA is TGTGCCAGCAAGGGACCGCCGGACCCCTCTGGAAACACCATATATTTT.